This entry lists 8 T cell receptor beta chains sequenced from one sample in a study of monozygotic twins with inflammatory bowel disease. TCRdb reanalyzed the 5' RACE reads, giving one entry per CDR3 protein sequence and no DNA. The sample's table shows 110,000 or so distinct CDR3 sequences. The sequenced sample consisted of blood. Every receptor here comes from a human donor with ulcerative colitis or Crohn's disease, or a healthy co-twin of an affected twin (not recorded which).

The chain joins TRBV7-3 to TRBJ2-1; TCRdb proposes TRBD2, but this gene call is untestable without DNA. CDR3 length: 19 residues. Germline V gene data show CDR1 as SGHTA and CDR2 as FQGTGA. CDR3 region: CASSSPGLAGGSSYNEQFF.

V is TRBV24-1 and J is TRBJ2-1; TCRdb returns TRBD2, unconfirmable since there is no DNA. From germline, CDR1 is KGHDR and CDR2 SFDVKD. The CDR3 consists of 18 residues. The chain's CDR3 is CATSDQRGLAGVANEQFF.

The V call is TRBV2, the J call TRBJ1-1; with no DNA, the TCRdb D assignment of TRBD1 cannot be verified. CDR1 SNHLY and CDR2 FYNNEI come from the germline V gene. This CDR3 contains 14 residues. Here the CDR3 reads CASFPHVRGTEAFF.

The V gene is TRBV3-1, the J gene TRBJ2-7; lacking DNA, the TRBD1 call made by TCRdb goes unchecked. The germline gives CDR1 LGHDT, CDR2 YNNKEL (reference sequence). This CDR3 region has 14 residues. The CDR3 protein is CASSQDWGDYEQYF.

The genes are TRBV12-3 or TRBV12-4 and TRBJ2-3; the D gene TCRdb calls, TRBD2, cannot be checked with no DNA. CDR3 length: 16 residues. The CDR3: CATTLGGVGATDTQYF.

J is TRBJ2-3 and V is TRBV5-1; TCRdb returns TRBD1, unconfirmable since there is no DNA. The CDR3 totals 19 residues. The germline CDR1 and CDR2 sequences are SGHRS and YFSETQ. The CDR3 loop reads CASSLDPRPLLGGTDTQYF.

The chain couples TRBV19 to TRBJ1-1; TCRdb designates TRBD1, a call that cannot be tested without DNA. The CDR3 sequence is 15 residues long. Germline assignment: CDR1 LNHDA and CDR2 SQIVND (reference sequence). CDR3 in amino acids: CASSIYRAKDTEAFF.

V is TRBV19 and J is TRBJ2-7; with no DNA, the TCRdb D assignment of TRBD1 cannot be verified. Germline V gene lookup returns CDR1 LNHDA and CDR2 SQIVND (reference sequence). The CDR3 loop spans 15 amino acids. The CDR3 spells CASSIAGTGEYEQYF.